This T cell receptor beta chain was sequenced in a study of monozygotic twins with inflammatory bowel disease. The study's findings and limits: No difference was seen in repertoire similarity between concordant and discordant twins, possibly from limited power. Healthy co-twins exceeded IBD patients in TCRbeta diversity as measured by inverse Simpson.

Eight separate reactions per sample yielded the cDNA. TCRdb re-called the 5' RACE reads; every CDR3 protein appears as one record, without DNA. This specimen shows around 370,000 distinct CDR3 sequences; the ten leading clones hold roughly 2.6%. The germline CDR1 and CDR2 sequences are SGHRS and YFSETQ. CDR3 length: 16 amino acids. Comment on this clonotype: Antigen specificity is unknown.

Specimen: blood. V usage is TRBV5-1 and J usage is TRBJ2-2. The source is a human donor with ulcerative colitis or Crohn's disease, or a healthy co-twin of an affected twin (not recorded which). CDR3 amino acids: CASSLGALLNTGELFF.